The T cell receptor beta chain described here comes from a study of beta chain features in type 1 diabetes. Background on the study: Over all samples combined, some 99,000,000 sorted cells were examined.

This CDR3 comprises 14 residues. Per the germline V gene, CDR1 is SGHAT and CDR2 is FQNNGV. Losses at the gene ends were 4 bases for V and 5 bases for J; bases not matched to a gene: 6. Sorted CD4+ subsets: naive, central memory, regulatory, stem cell-like memory (CD45RO/CCR7/CD25/CD127/CD95/CD27 panel). General study findings and limits: Within patients, naive, central memory and Treg TCRB repertoires seemed more similar than within healthy donors. Patients with type 1 diabetes carried fewer insertions and had more deletions at their VDJ junctions. Moderate but significant shortening of TCRB CDR3s was recorded in all four CD4+ subsets from Type 1 diabetes patients.

Details on this clone: Its antigen is as yet unknown.

The entirety of the isolated RNA underwent reverse transcription, so expressed TCRB transcripts were sequenced. Sequencing used immunoSEQ multiplex PCR; TCRdb keeps in-frame clones, though not all of them. The data contain some 190,000 clones, over 6% of them singletons. The chain employs TRBV11-2 and TRBJ2-7; 9 bases agree with TRBD1. The receptor was isolated from a man aged 18 to 29 with type 1 diabetes. The source material was central memory CD4+ T cells from blood. The CDR3 reads CASSSRTGANEQYF. CDR3 nucleotides: TGTGCCAGCAGCTCCAGGACAGGGGCAAACGAGCAGTACTTC.